Described below is a single T cell receptor (beta chain) sequence and its context. Its antigen is unidentified. The data are from a study of type 1 regulatory T cells. Whole-study context: An in vitro protocol generated T-allo10, a Tr1-enriched, alloantigen-specific CD4 T cell product.

MiXCR was run by TCRdb on the reads, yielding one entry per CDR3 protein. The sample lists 63,000 or so distinct CDR3 sequences, almost 50% occurring once. This CDR3 has 15 residues. The V and J ends lost 5 bases and 5 bases respectively, with 18 bases between them. CDR1 and CDR2 (germline): SEHNR, FQNEAQ (reference sequence). Whole-study results and caveats: Compared with non-type 1 regulatory T cells, type 1 regulatory T cells showed a more restricted TCR repertoire.

The V gene is TRBV7-9, the J gene TRBJ2-5; weak D call: TRBD1 (6 bases). This TCR was sampled from a human donor in good health. Source material: cultured non-Tr1 T cells, either the whole culture or a sorted T cell fraction (not recorded which). CDR3 in amino acids: CASSLHGQTRETQYF. CDR3 nucleotides: TGTGCCAGCAGCCTACACGGACAGACAAGGGAGACCCAGTACTTC.